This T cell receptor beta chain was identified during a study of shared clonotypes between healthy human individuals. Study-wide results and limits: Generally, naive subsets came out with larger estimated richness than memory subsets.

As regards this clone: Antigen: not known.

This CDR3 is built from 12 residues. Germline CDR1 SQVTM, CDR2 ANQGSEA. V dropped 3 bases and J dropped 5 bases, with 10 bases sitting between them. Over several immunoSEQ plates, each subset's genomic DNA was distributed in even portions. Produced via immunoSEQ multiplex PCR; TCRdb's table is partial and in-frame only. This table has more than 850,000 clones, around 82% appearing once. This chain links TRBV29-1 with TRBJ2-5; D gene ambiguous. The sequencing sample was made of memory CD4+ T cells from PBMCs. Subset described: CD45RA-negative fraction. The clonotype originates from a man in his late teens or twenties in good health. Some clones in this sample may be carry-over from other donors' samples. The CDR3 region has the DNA TGCAGCGTTGATACCGCGAGTGAGACCCAGTACTTC. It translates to CSVDTASETQYF.